This T cell receptor beta chain is from a study of Graves' ophthalmopathy and Graves' hyperthyroidism. Study-level information: Untreated patients at initial diagnosis provided peripheral blood.

With 8 bases clipped from V and 5 bases from J, the junction kept 6 bases outside the gene matches. The CDR3 has 12 amino acids. Germline loops: CDR1 SQVTM, CDR2 ANQGSEA. Amplification from RNA transcripts yielded the TCR beta CDR3 regions. The first round was an RT-PCR with HTBI primers, and the second round was a multiplex PCR. Via MiXCR, TCRdb re-called the multiplex PCR reads, giving one row per CDR3 protein. Among 650,000 to 900,000 distinct CDR3 sequences listed, 40% were seen once. About this clonotype itself: The antigen remains unidentified.

Whole-study results and caveats: Ophthalmopathy progression cases were predicted by the model with approximately 66% sensitivity and 72.22% specificity. A model of 13 signatures distinguished ophthalmopathy from stable hyperthyroidism at roughly 87% sensitivity and 65% to 84% specificity.

The sample comprised peripheral blood. The genes are TRBV29-1 and TRBJ1-1, with 9 bases lining up with TRBD1. This TCR derives from an adult man with Graves' ophthalmopathy. This CDR3 reads CSSDRGTTEAFF. The CDR3 bases are TGCAGCAGCGACAGGGGGACTACTGAAGCTTTCTTT. The variable domain in full, completed from reference TRBV29-1 and TRBJ1-1, reads SAVISQKPSRDICQRGTSLTIQCQVDSQVTMMFWYRQQPGQSLTLIATANQGSEATYESGFVIDKFPISRPNLTFSTLTVSNMSPEDSSIYLCSSDRGTTEAFFGQGTRLTVV.